This TCR beta chain comes out of a study of CD8 T cells in acute hepatitis C reinfection. The CDR3 spans 15 residues. V lost 6 bases to trimming and J lost 6 bases; unmatched junction nucleotides: 9. CDR1 and CDR2 (germline): MNHEY, SVGAGI. Produced via immunoSEQ multiplex PCR; TCRdb's table is partial and in-frame only. Seen here are tens of thousands of clones, about 87% observed once, and the top ten hold roughly 0.51%. Noted time point: naive CD8 control sorted from an acute-time-point sample. The TCR sequence derives from a man younger than 40 with chronic hepatitis C. This sequence joins TRBV6-5 and TRBJ1-5; 9 nucleotides match TRBD1. The sample taken for sequencing was naive CD8+ T cells from PBMCs. CDR3 nucleotide sequence: TGTGCCAGCAGGCTAACAGGGGGCGGTGGTCAGCCCCAGCATTTT. This sequence encodes CASRLTGGGGQPQHF.